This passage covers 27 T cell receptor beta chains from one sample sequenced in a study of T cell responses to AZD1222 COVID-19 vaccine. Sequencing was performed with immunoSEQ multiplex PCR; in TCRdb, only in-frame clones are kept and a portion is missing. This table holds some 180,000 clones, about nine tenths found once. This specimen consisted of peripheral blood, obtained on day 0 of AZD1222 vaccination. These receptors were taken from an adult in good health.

The CDR3 spells CASSQGQVRTDTQYF. Here the CDR3 DNA reads TGTGCCAGCAGCCAAGGACAGGTCCGCACAGATACGCAGTATTTT. V usage is TRBV7-3 and J usage is TRBJ2-3, with 7 bases fitting TRBD1. The CDR3 is 15 residues long. The germline V gene encodes CDR1 SGHTA and CDR2 FQGTGA. J lost 1 base, V lost 5 bases, and 6 bases had no gene match.

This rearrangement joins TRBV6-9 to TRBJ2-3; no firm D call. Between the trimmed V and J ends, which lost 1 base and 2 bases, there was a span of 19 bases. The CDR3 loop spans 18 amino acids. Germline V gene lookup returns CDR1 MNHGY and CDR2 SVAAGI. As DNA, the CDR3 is TGTGCCAGCAGTTATTGGTTTACGGTAATGTACTACACAGATACGCAGTATTTT. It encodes CASSYWFTVMYYTDTQYF.

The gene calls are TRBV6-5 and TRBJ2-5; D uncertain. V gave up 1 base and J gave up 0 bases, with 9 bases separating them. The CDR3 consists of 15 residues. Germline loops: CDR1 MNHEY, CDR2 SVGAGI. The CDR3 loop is CASSYYGGDQETQYF. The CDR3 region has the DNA TGTGCCAGCAGTTACTATGGTGGGGACCAAGAGACCCAGTACTTC.

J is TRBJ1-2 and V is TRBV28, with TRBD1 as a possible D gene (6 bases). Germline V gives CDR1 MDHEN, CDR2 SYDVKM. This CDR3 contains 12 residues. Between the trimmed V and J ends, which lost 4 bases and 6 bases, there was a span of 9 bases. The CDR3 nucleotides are TGTGCCAGCAGTTCACAGGGTCATGGCTACACCTTC. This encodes CASSSQGHGYTF.

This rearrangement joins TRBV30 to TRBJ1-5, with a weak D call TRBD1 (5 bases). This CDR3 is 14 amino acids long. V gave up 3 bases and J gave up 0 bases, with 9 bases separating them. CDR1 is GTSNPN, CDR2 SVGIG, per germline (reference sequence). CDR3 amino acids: CAWSGGVSNQPQHF. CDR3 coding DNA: TGTGCCTGGAGCGGGGGGGTTAGCAATCAGCCCCAGCATTTT.

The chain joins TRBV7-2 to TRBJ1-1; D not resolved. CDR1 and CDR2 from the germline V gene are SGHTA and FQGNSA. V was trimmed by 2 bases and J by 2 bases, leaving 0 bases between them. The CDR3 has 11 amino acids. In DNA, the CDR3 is TGTGCCAGCAGCTTAAACACTGAAGCTTTCTTT. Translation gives CASSLNTEAFF.

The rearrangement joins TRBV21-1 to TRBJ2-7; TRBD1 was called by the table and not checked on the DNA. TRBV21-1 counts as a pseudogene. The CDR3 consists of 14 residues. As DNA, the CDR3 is TGTGCCAGCATCTCATCAGGAAGGTGCTACGAGCAGTACTTC. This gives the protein CASISSGRCYEQYF.

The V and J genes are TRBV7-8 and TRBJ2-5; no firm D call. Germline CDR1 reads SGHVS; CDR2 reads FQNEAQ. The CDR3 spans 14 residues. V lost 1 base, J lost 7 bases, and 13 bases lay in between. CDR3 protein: CASSLGLEIGTQYF. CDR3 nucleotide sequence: TGTGCCAGCAGCTTAGGACTGGAAATTGGGACCCAGTACTTC.

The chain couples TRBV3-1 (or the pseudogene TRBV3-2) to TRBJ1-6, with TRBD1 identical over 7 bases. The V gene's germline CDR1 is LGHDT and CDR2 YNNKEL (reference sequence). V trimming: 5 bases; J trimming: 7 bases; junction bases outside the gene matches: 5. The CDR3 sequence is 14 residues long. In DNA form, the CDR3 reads TGTGCCAGCAGCTCAGGGGGGATGAATTCACCCCTCCACTTT. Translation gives CASSSGGMNSPLHF.

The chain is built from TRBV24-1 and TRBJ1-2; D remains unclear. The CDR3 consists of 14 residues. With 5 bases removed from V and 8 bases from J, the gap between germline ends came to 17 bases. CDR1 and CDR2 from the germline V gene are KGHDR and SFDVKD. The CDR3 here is CATSGAGDSGGYTF. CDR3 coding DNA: TGTGCCACCAGTGGAGCAGGAGATAGTGGAGGCTACACCTTC.

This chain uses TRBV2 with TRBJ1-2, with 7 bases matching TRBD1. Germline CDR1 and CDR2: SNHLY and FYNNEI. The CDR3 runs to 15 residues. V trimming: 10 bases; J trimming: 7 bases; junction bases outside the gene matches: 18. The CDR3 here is CATTGTVTKSGGYTF. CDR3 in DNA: TGTGCCACTACCGGGACAGTCACCAAATCAGGTGGCTACACCTTC. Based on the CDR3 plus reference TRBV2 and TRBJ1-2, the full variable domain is EPEVTQTPSHQVTQMGQEVILRCVPISNHLYFYWYRQILGQKVEFLVSFYNNEISEKSEIFDDQFSVERPDGSNFTLKIRSTKLEDSAMYFCATTGTVTKSGGYTFGSGTRLTVV.

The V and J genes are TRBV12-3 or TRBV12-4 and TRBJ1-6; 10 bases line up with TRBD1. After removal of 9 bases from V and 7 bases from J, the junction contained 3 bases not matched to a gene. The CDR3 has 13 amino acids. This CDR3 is CASQGQGNSPLHF. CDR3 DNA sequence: TGTGCCAGTCAGGGACAGGGGAATTCACCCCTCCACTTT.

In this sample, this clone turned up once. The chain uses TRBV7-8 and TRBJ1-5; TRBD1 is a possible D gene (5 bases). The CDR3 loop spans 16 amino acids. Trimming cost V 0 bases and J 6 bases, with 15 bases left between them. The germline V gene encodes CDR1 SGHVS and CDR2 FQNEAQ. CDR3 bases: TGTGCCAGCAGCTTAGCGAGGTGGAGGGGAGGTCAGCCCCAGCATTTT. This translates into CASSLARWRGGQPQHF.

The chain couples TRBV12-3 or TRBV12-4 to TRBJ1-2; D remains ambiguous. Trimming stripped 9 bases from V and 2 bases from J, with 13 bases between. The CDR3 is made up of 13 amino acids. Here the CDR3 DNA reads TGTGCCAGTAGAGTTGAAGGGAACTATGGCTACACCTTC. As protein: CASRVEGNYGYTF.

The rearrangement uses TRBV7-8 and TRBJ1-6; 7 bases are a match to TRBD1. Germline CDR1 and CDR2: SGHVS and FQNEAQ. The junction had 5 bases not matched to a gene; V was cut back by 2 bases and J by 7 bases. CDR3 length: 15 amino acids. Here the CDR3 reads CASSLTQGRNSPLHF. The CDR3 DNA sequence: TGTGCCAGCAGCTTAACACAGGGGAGAAATTCACCCCTCCACTTT.

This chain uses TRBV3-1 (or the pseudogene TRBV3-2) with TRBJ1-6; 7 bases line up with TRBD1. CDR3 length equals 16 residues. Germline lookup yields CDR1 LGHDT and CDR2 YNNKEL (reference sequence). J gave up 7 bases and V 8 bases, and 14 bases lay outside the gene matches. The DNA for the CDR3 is TGTGCCAGCGGCAACCCAGGGGGGCTTGGAAATTCACCCCTCCACTTT. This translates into CASGNPGGLGNSPLHF.

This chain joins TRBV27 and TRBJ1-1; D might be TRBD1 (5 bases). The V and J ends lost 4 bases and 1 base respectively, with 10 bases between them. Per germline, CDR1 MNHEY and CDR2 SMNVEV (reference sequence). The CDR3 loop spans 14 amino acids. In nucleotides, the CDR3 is TGTGCCAGCAGTTGGGGCATCCAGAACACTGAAGCTTTCTTT. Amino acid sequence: CASSWGIQNTEAFF.

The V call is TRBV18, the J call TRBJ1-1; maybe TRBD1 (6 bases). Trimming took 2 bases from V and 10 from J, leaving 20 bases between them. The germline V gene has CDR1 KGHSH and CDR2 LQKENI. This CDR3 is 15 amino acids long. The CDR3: CASSPGDTRGPGAFF. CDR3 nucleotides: TGTGCCAGCTCACCAGGGGACACCCGAGGCCCCGGAGCTTTCTTT. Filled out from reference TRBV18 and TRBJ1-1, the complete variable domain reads NAGVMQNPRHLVRRRGQEARLRCSPMKGHSHVYWYRQLPEEGLKFMVYLQKENIIDESGMPKERFSAEFPKEGPSILRIQQVVRGDSAAYFCASSPGDTRGPGAFFGQGTRLTVV.

CDR3: CASSAGLAGLTNEQFF. The CDR3 nucleotides read TGCGCCAGCAGCGCCGGACTAGCGGGGCTAACCAATGAGCAGTTCTTC. This chain connects TRBV5-1 to TRBJ2-1; 12 bases align to TRBD2. The CDR3 sequence is 16 residues long. V shed 4 bases and J 6 bases; nucleotides not matched to a gene: 8. From germline, CDR1 is SGHRS and CDR2 YFSETQ.

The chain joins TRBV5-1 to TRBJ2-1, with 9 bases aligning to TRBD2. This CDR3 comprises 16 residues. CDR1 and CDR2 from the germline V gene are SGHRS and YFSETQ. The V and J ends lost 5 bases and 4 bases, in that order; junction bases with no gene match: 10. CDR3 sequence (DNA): TGCGCCAGCAGTGACTTTTTGACTAGCGGTTACAATGAGCAGTTCTTC. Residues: CASSDFLTSGYNEQFF.

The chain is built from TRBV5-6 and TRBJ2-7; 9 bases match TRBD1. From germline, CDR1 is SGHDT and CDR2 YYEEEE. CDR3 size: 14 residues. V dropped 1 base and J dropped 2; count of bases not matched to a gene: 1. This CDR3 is CASSLRTGAYEQYF. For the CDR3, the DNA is TGTGCCAGCAGCTTGCGGACAGGGGCCTACGAGCAGTACTTC.

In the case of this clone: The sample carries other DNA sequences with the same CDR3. The CDR3 here is CASSEGRETQYF. CDR3 DNA sequence: TGTGCCAGCAGTGAGGGTAGGGAGACCCAGTACTTC. The V call is TRBV2, the J call TRBJ2-5; D is undetermined. CDR1 SNHLY and CDR2 FYNNEI come from the germline V gene. Trimming shortened V by 3 bases and J by 5 bases, and 7 bases separated the two germline ends. This CDR3 is 12 amino acids long.

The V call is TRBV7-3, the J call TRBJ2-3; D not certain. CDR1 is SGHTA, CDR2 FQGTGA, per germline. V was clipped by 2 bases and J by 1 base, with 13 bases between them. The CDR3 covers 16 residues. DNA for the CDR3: TGTGCCAGCAGCTTAGGGCCCAGCCCCGGCACAGATACGCAGTATTTT. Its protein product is CASSLGPSPGTDTQYF.

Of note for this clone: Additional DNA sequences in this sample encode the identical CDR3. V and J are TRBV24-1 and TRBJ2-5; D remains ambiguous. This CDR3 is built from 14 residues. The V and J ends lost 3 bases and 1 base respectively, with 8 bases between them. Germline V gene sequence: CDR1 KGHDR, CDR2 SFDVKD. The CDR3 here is CATSDPGVQETQYF. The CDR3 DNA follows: TGTGCCACCAGTGATCCCGGCGTCCAAGAGACCCAGTACTTC.

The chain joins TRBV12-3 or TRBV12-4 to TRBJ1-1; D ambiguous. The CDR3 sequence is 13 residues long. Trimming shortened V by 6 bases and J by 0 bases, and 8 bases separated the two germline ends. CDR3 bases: TGTGCCAGCAGCAAAAACGTGAACACTGAAGCTTTCTTT. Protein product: CASSKNVNTEAFF.

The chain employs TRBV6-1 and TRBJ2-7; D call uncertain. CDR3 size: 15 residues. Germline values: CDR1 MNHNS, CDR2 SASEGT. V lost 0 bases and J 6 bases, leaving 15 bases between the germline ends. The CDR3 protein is CASSEARTFSSEQYF. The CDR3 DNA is TGTGCCAGCAGTGAAGCAAGGACCTTTTCTTCCGAGCAGTACTTC.

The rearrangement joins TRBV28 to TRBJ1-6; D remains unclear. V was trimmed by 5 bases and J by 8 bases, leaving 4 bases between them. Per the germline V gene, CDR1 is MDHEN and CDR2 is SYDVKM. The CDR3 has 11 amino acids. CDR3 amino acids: CASSDDSPLHF. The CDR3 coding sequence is TGTGCCAGCAGTGACGATTCACCCCTCCACTTT.